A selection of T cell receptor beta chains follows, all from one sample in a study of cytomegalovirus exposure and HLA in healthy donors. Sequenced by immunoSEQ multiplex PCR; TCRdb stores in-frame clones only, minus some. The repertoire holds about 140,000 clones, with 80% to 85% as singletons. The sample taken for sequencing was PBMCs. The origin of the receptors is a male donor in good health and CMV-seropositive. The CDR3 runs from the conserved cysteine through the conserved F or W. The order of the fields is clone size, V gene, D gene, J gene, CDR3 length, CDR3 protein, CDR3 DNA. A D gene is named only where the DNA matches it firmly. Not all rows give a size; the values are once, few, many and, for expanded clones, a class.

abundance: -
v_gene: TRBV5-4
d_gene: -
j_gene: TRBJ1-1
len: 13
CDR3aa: CASSLASGIEAFF
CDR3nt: TGTGCCAGCAGCTTGGCTTCCGGGATCGAAGCTTTCTTT

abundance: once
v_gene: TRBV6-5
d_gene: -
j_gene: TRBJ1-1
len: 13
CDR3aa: CASFGQGNTEAFF
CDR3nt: TGTGCCAGCTTCGGCCAGGGAAACACTGAAGCTTTCTTT

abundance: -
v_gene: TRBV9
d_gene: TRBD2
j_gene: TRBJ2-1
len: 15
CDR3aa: CASSGTSGHVNEQFF
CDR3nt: TGTGCCAGCAGCGGGACTAGCGGGCACGTAAATGAGCAGTTCTTC

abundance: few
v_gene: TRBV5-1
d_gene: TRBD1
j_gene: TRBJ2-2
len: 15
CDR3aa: CASSPTGANTGELFF
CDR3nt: TGCGCCAGCAGCCCGACAGGGGCGAACACCGGGGAGCTGTTTTTT

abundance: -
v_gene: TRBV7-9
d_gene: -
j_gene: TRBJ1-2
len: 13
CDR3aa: CASSLGVNYGYTF
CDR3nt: TGTGCCAGCAGCTTAGGAGTGAACTATGGCTACACCTTC

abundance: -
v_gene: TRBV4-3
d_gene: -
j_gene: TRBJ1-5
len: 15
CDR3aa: CASSQDVQGDQPQHF
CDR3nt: TGCGCCAGCAGCCAAGATGTGCAGGGTGATCAGCCCCAGCATTTT

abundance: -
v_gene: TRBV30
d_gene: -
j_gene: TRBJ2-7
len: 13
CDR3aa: CAWSVGFKYEQYF
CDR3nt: TGTGCCTGGAGTGTCGGGTTCAAATACGAGCAGTACTTC

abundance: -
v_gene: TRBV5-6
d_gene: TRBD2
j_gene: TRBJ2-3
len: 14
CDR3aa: CASSLASGGDTQYF
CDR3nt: TGTGCCAGCAGCTTGGCTAGCGGGGGGGATACGCAGTATTTT

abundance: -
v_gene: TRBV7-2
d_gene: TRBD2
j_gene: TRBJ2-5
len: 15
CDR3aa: CASSGTSPTGETQYF
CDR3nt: TGTGCCAGCAGCGGGACTAGCCCAACGGGGGAGACCCAGTACTTC

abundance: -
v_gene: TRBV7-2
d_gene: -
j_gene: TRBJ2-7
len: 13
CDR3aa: CASSLAGSYEQYF
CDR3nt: TGTGCCAGCAGCTTAGCCGGGTCCTACGAGCAGTACTTC

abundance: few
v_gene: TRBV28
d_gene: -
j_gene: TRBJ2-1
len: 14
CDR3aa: CASSSQGVGGKQFF
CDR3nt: TGTGCCAGCAGTTCACAGGGGGTCGGGGGGAAGCAGTTCTTC

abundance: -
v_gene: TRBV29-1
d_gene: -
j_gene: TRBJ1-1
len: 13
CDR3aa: CSVEISMNTEAFF
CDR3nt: TGCAGCGTTGAAATTTCCATGAACACTGAAGCTTTCTTT

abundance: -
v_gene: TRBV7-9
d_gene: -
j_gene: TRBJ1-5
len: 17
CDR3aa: CASSSPPPLTSGQPQHF
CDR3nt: TGTGCCAGCAGCTCCCCGCCCCCACTGACATCTGGTCAGCCCCAGCATTTT

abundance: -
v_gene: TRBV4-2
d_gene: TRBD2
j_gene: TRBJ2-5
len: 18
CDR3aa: CASSQDRGLAGGQETQYF
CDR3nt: TGTGCCAGCAGCCAAGATCGGGGACTAGCGGGGGGACAAGAGACCCAGTACTTC

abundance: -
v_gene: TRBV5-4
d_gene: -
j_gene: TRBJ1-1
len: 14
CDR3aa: CASRVRGANTEAFF
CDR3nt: TGTGCCAGCAGGGTGCGGGGGGCGAACACTGAAGCTTTCTTT

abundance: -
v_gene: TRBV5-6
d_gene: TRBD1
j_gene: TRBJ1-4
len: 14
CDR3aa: CASSFGTGNEKLFF
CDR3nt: TGTGCCAGCAGCTTCGGGACAGGGAACGAAAAACTGTTTTTT

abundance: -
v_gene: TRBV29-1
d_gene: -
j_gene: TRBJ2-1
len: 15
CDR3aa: CSVEDSGLAYNEQFF
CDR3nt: TGCAGCGTTGAAGATTCGGGTCTAGCTTACAATGAGCAGTTCTTC

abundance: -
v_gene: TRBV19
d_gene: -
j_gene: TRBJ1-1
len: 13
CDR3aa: CASNTGGGTEAFF
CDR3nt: TGTGCCAGCAACACCGGGGGGGGCACTGAAGCTTTCTTT

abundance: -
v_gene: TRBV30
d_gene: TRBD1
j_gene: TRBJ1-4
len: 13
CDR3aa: CAWSLSGGEKLFF
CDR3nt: TGTGCCTGGAGTCTGTCAGGGGGTGAAAAACTGTTTTTT

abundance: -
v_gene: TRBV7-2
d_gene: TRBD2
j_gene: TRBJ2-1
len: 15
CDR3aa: CASSLSSGSYNEQFF
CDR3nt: TGTGCCAGCAGCTTATCAAGCGGGAGCTACAATGAGCAGTTCTTC

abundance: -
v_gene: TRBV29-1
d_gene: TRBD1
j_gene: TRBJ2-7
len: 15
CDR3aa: CSVEMWDRGPYEQYF
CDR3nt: TGCAGCGTTGAAATGTGGGACAGGGGACCCTACGAGCAGTACTTC

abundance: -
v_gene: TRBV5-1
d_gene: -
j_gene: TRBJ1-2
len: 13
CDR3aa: CASSLEGGYGYTF
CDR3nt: TGCGCCAGCAGCTTGGAGGGAGGATATGGCTACACCTTC

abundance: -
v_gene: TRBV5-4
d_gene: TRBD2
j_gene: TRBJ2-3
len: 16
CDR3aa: CASSLWGLAGVDTQYF
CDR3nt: TGTGCCAGCAGCTTGTGGGGACTAGCGGGAGTTGATACGCAGTATTTT

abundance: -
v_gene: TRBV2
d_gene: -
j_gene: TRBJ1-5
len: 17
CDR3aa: CASTETDPNYSNQPQHF
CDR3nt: TGTGCCAGCACCGAGACAGACCCAAATTATAGCAATCAGCCCCAGCATTTT

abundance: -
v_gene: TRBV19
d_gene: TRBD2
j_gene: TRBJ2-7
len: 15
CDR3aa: CASSVGTSGFYEQYF
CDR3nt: TGTGCCAGTAGTGTTGGGACTAGCGGGTTCTACGAGCAGTACTTC

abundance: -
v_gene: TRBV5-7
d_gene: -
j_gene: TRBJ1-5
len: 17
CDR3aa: CASSLILHDSSNQPQHF
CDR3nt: TGTGCCAGCAGCTTAATCTTGCACGACAGCTCAAATCAGCCCCAGCATTTT

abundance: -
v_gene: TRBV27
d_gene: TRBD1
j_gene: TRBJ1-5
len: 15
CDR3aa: CASSFDRTGRQPQHF
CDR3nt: TGTGCCAGCAGTTTTGATCGGACAGGGCGGCAGCCCCAGCATTTT

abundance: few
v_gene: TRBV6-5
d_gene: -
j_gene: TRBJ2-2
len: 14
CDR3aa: CASSYEGVAGELFF
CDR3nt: TGTGCCAGCAGTTACGAGGGGGTGGCCGGGGAGCTGTTTTTT

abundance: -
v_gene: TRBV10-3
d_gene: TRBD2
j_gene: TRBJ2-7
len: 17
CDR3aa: CAISESMGSGGAYEQYF
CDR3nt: TGTGCCATCAGTGAGTCGATGGGCAGCGGGGGGGCGTACGAGCAGTACTTC

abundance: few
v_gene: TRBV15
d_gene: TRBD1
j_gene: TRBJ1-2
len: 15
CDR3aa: CATSTDRGANYGYTF
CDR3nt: TGTGCCACCAGCACAGACAGGGGAGCTAACTATGGCTACACCTTC

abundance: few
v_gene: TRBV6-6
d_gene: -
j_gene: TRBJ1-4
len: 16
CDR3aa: CASSNQNRDGDEKLFF
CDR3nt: TGTGCCAGCAGTAACCAAAACAGGGACGGGGATGAAAAACTGTTTTTT

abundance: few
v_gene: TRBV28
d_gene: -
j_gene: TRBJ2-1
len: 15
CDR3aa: CASAPPSSRGNEQFF
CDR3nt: TGTGCCAGCGCACCACCCTCCTCAAGGGGCAATGAGCAGTTCTTC

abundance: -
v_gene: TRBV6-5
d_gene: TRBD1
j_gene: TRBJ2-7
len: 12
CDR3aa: CASRDRGYEQYF
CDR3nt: TGTGCCAGCAGGGACAGGGGGTATGAGCAGTACTTC

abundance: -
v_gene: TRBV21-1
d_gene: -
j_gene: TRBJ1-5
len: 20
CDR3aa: CASSKDRTGGIFVRNQPQHF
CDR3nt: TGTGCCAGCAGCAAAGACAGGACAGGGGGAATTTTTGTACGCAATCAGCCCCAGCATTTT

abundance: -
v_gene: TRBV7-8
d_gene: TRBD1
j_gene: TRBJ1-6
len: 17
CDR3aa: CASSTGTGTSYNSPLHF
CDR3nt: TGTGCCAGCAGCACAGGGACAGGGACGTCCTATAATTCACCCCTCCACTTT

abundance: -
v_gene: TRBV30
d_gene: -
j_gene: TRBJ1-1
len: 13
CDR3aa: CAWSATEGTEAFF
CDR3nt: TGTGCCTGGAGTGCCACAGAAGGCACTGAAGCTTTCTTT

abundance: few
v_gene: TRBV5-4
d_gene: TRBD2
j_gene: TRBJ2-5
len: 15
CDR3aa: CASSLFEREGKTQYF
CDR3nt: TGTGCCAGCAGCTTGTTCGAGCGGGAGGGGAAGACCCAGTACTTC

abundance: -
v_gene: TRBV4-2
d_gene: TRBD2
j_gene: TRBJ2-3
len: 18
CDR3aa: CASSQIGLAGSGTDTQYF
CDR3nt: TGTGCCAGCAGCCAAATCGGACTAGCGGGATCTGGCACAGATACGCAGTATTTT

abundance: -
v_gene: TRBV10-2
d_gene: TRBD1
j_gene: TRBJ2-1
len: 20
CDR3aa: CASSESFILGQAAGKLVIFF
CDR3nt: TGCGCCAGCAGTGAGTCGTTTATCTTAGGACAGGCAGCCGGAAAACTAGTAATCTTCTTC

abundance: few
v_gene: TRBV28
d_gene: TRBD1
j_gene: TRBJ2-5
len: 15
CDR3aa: CASSPQGISKETQYF
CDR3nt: TGTGCCAGCAGTCCACAGGGGATAAGCAAAGAGACCCAGTACTTC

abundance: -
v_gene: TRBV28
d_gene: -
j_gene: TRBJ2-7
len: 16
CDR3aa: CASSSYYEGGPYEQYF
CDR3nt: TGTGCCAGCAGTTCCTACTACGAAGGCGGTCCCTACGAGCAGTACTTC

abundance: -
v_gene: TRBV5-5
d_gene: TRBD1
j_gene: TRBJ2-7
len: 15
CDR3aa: CASRPDRVTSYEQYF
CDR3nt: TGTGCCAGCAGACCCGACAGGGTAACTTCCTACGAGCAGTACTTC

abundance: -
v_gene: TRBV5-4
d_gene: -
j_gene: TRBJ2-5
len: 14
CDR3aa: CASSATGLGETQYF
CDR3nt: TGTGCCAGCAGCGCCACGGGACTTGGAGAGACCCAGTACTTC

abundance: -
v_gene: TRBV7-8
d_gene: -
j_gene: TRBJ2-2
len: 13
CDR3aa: CASSLLEAGELFF
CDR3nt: TGTGCCAGCAGCCTCCTCGAGGCCGGGGAGCTGTTTTTT

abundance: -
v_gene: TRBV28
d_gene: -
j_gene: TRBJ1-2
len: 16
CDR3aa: CASMMTDWNTNYGYIF
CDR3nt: TGTGCCAGCATGATGACGGACTGGAACACTAACTATGGCTACATCTTC

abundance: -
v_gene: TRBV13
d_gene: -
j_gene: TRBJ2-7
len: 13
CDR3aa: CASSTRDTYEQYF
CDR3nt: TGTGCCAGCAGCACCAGGGATACCTACGAGCAGTACTTC

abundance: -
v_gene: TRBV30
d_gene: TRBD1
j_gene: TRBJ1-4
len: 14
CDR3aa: CAWSPSWDSEKLFF
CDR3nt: TGTGCCTGGAGTCCTTCCTGGGACAGTGAAAAACTGTTTTTT

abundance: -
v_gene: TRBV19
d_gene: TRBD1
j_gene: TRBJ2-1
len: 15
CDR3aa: CASSIGTGSYNEQFF
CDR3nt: TGTGCCAGTAGTATAGGGACAGGGAGCTACAATGAGCAGTTCTTC

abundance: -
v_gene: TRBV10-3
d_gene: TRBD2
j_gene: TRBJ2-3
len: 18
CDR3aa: CAVNPGTSGGAPTDTQYF
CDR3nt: TGTGCCGTCAACCCCGGGACTAGCGGGGGGGCTCCAACAGATACGCAGTATTTT

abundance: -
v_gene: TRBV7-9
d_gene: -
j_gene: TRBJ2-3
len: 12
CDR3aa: CATRGYTDTQYF
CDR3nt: TGTGCCACTCGGGGATACACAGATACGCAGTATTTT

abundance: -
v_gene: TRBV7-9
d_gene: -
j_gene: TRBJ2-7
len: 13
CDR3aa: CSSSLAPGVEQYF
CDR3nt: TGTTCCAGCAGCTTAGCGCCAGGGGTCGAGCAGTACTTC

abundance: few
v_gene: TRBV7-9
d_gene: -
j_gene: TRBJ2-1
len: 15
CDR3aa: CASSPLGGPDNEQFF
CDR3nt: TGTGCCAGCAGCCCTCTCGGTGGGCCGGACAATGAGCAGTTCTTC

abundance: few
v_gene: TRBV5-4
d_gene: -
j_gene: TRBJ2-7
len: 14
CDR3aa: CASSSGTSTCEQYF
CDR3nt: TGTGCCAGCAGCTCCGGGACTTCGACATGCGAGCAGTACTTC

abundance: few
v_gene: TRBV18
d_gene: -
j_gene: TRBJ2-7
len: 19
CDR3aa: CASSPKPVLQMVDLYEQYF
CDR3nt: TGTGCCAGCTCACCAAAACCGGTTCTACAGATGGTGGATCTCTACGAGCAGTACTTC

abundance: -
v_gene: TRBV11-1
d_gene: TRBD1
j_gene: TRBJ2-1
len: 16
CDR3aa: CASSPWTGASYNEQFF
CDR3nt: TGTGCCAGCAGCCCTTGGACAGGGGCCTCTTACAATGAGCAGTTCTTC